The present T cell receptor beta chain was sequenced within a study of post-analysis software for immune sequencing data. Across the study: Patients had relapsing-remitting, secondary progressive or progressive-relapsing multiple sclerosis; some lacked subtype. General study findings and limits: Same-batch samples co-clustered strongly by F measure.

This clonotype was seen a handful of times. The antigen remains unidentified. Unique molecular identifiers tagged the TCR beta cDNA libraries. Each batch of about 0.9 to 10 million T cells produced hundreds of thousands of cDNA molecules. TCRdb recomputed calls from the PCR reads with MiXCR, one row per CDR3 protein. The sample lists about 210,000 distinct CDR3 sequences, 25% to 35% seen once, with roughly 3.4% in the top ten. Sample: blood. This clonotype was obtained from a girl aged 2 to 17 with multiple sclerosis.

CDR3 amino acids: CASSGVDGVETQYF. The CDR3 nucleotides read TGCGCCAGCAGCGGGGTCGACGGGGTCGAGACCCAGTACTTC. The chain has TRBV5-1 and TRBJ2-7; a possible D gene is TRBD2 (5 bases). The DNA matches TRBJ2-5 better at its end, which makes the J call doubtful. This CDR3 spans 14 amino acids. CDR1 is SGHRS, CDR2 YFSETQ, per germline.